This TCR beta chain was found in a study of blood T cell repertoires in COVID-19. Study details: From the United States, Italy and Spain came samples of acute and convalescent COVID-19. PBMCs, B-cell-depleted T cells, or T cells provided the cDNA or gDNA that made up the material.

The count of this clone is one. The CDR3 is 13 amino acids. The germline V and J ends were trimmed by 2 bases and 10 bases, with 10 bases remaining between them. Germline V gene sequence: CDR1 SGHNT, CDR2 YYREEE (reference sequence). One Seattle source followed patients from active infection through their disease course. In the study's own analysis: Amplification with reference gene primers provided the estimates of nucleated cell counts. Sequenced by immunoSEQ multiplex PCR; TCRdb stores in-frame clones only, minus some. The V and J calls and clone size are taken from that table; D and trimming were inferred from the DNA. The repertoire holds under 200,000 clones, with about 85% as singletons.

V is TRBV5-4 and J is TRBJ1-6; D unresolved. This receptor was taken from a woman aged 70-85 years with COVID-19, enrolled during active disease. The sample comprised peripheral blood. For the CDR3, the DNA is TGTGCCAGCAGCTTACGACCGGAGTCACCCCTCCACTTT. This codes for CASSLRPESPLHF.